The present entry profiles one TCR beta chain with its context. Amplification used 60 Vbeta primers and 13 Jbeta primers. Assay used: immunoSEQ multiplex PCR; TCRdb lists only in-frame clones, some missing. The table lists 300,000 or so clones, just under 85% of them singletons. The CDR3 has 17 residues. V gave up 3 bases and J gave up 0 bases; unmatched junction bases: 9. From germline, CDR1 is SGHAT and CDR2 FQNNGV. This entry belongs to a study of cytomegalovirus exposure and HLA in healthy donors. Sequencing was carried out using PBMCs. This receptor was obtained from a woman aged 40 to 55 in good health and CMV-seropositive. The chain uses TRBV11-2 and TRBJ2-3; 7 bases are a match to TRBD1. In DNA form, the CDR3 reads TGTGCCAGCAGCTTCAAACGGGACAGCTTAAGCACAGATACGCAGTATTTT. This codes for CASSFKRDSLSTDTQYF.